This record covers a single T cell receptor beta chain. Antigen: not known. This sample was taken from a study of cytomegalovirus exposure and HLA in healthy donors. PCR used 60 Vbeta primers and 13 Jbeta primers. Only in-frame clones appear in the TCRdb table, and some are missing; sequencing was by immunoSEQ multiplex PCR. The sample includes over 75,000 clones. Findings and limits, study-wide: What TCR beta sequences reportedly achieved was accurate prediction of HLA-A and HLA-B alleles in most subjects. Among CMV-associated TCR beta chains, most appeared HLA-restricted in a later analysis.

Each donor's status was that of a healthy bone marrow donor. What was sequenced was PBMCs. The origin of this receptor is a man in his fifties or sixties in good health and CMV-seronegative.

The CDR3 loop is CASSLDRFNQPQHF. The DNA for the CDR3 is TGTGCCAGCAGCTTAGACAGGTTCAATCAGCCCCAGCATTTT. The V gene is TRBV11-2, the J gene TRBJ1-5; D gene unclear. Germline V CDR1 and CDR2: SGHAT, FQNNGV. V lost 0 bases and J lost 3, with 6 bases in between. The CDR3 is made up of 14 amino acids. Based on the CDR3 plus reference TRBV11-2 and TRBJ1-5, the full variable domain is EAGVAQSPRYKIIEKRQSVAFWCNPISGHATLYWYQQILGQGPKLLIQFQNNGVVDDSQLPKDRFSAERLKGVDSTLKIQPAKLEDSAVYLCASSLDRFNQPQHFGDGTRLSIL.